The present TCR beta chain was sequenced within a study of molecular identifiers for immune sequencing clone quantification. On the study more broadly: Replicate RNA came from 20,000 or 100,000 naive CD8 cells and was split five ways, and four parts were sequenced.

TCRdb itself ran the PCR reads through MiXCR, one entry per CDR3 protein. The sample shows under 800,000 distinct CDR3 sequences, around 25% of them seen only once. Sorting isolated naive CD8 T cells as CD8+CD4-CCR7+CD45RA+ events. This clonotype was detected only a few times. In germline, CDR1 is LNHDA, CDR2 SQIVND (reference sequence). Trimming pared 3 bases from V and 5 bases from J, leaving 20 bases between. The CDR3 length is 17 residues. The chain uses TRBV19 and TRBJ1-5; D remains ambiguous. Sequences were obtained from naive CD8+ T cells from blood, with Jurkat cell RNA spiked in. Subset given: FACS-sorted CD8+CD4-CCR7+CD45RA+ naive T cells. This TCR was recovered from a human donor in good health. Some libraries in this study had Jurkat cell RNA spiked in. CDR3 in DNA: TGTGCCAGTAGTATTAGGGAAGACGAGGGCTGGGATCAGCCCCAGCATTTT. Translating it yields CASSIREDEGWDQPQHF.